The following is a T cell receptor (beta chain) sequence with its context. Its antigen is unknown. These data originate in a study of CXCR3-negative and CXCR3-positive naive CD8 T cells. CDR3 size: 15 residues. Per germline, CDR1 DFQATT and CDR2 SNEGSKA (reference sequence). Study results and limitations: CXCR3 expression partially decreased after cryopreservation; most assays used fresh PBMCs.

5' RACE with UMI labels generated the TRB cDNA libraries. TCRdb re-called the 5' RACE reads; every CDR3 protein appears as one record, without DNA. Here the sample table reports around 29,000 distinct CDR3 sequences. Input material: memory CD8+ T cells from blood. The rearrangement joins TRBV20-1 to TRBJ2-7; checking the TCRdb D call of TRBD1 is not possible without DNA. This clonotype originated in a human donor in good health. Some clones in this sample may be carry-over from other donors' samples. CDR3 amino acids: CSARPRGQPFYEQYF.